This is a list of T cell receptor beta chains from one sample in a study of T cells in localized non-small cell lung cancer. The data were produced by immunoSEQ multiplex PCR, yet TCRdb's version contains in-frame clones alone and is incomplete. This table holds more than 40,000 clones, around 86% found once. The source material was PBMCs, sampled before any cancer treatment. The origin of the receptors is a man aged 35 to 70 with stage II lung adenocarcinoma. Each CDR3 is given with its conserved first and last residue. Fields, in order: clone size, D gene, V gene, J gene, CDR3 protein, CDR3 DNA. D genes are given only for firm matches. Clone size is shown for a subset of rows, as once, few, many or a class of expanded clone.

size: -
D: TRBD1
V: TRBV15
J: TRBJ2-5
CDR3: CATSSGQVETQYF
DNA: TGTGCCACCAGCTCCGGACAGGTAGAGACCCAGTACTTC

size: -
D: -
V: TRBV10-3
J: TRBJ2-3
CDR3: CAISVGGAEDTQYF
DNA: TGTGCCATCAGTGTTGGGGGGGCGGAAGATACGCAGTATTTT

size: -
D: -
V: TRBV9
J: TRBJ1-6
CDR3: CASSVGGAESSYNSPLHF
DNA: TGTGCCAGCAGCGTAGGAGGGGCTGAAAGCTCCTATAATTCACCCCTCCACTTT

size: -
D: -
V: TRBV30
J: TRBJ2-5
CDR3: CAWSVRWETQYF
DNA: TGTGCCTGGAGTGTGCGATGGGAGACCCAGTACTTC

size: -
D: TRBD1
V: TRBV6-5
J: TRBJ2-3
CDR3: CASARTGGADTQYF
DNA: TGTGCCAGCGCTAGGACAGGGGGCGCAGATACGCAGTATTTT

size: -
D: -
V: TRBV10-1
J: TRBJ2-1
CDR3: CASSESQDNEQFF
DNA: TGCGCCAGCAGTGAGTCTCAAGACAATGAGCAGTTCTTC

size: -
D: -
V: TRBV2
J: TRBJ2-2
CDR3: CASSEFVGWAGELFF
DNA: TGTGCCAGCAGTGAATTTGTGGGGTGGGCCGGGGAGCTGTTTTTT

size: -
D: -
V: TRBV15
J: TRBJ2-5
CDR3: CATSSTQETQYF
DNA: TGTGCCACCAGCAGTACGCAAGAGACCCAGTACTTC

size: -
D: -
V: TRBV7-3
J: TRBJ2-1
CDR3: CASSADGTEYNEQFF
DNA: TGTGCCAGCAGCGCGGACGGGACCGAATACAATGAGCAGTTCTTC

size: -
D: -
V: TRBV5-5
J: TRBJ2-1
CDR3: CASSGEGSRNEQFF
DNA: TGTGCCAGCAGCGGCGAGGGGAGCCGGAATGAGCAGTTCTTC

size: -
D: -
V: TRBV10-3
J: TRBJ1-4
CDR3: CAIGGGPATNEKLFF
DNA: TGTGCCATCGGGGGGGGACCTGCAACTAATGAAAAACTGTTTTTT

size: -
D: TRBD2
V: TRBV4-2
J: TRBJ2-5
CDR3: CASSSAGGEETQYF
DNA: TGTGCCAGCAGCTCAGCGGGGGGGGAAGAGACCCAGTACTTC

size: -
D: -
V: TRBV5-1
J: TRBJ2-5
CDR3: CASSLVQGKGETQYF
DNA: TGCGCCAGCAGCTTGGTACAGGGCAAGGGGGAGACCCAGTACTTC

size: -
D: -
V: TRBV2
J: TRBJ1-1
CDR3: CASLFDTMNTEAFF
DNA: TGTGCCAGCCTCTTCGACACGATGAACACTGAAGCTTTCTTT

size: -
D: -
V: TRBV9
J: TRBJ1-1
CDR3: CASSQTGREAFF
DNA: TGTGCCAGCAGCCAAACCGGACGGGAAGCTTTCTTT

size: -
D: -
V: TRBV5-4
J: TRBJ2-6
CDR3: CASSSTGIGANVLTF
DNA: TGTGCCAGCAGCTCAACAGGGATAGGGGCCAACGTCCTGACTTTC

size: -
D: -
V: TRBV20-1
J: TRBJ1-1
CDR3: CSGLGDTEAFF
DNA: TGCAGTGGGTTGGGCGACACTGAAGCTTTCTTT

size: -
D: -
V: TRBV4-1
J: TRBJ1-2
CDR3: CASSQEPGPLGYGYTF
DNA: TGCGCCAGCAGCCAAGAACCCGGGCCTCTGGGGTATGGCTACACCTTC

size: -
D: -
V: TRBV15
J: TRBJ1-1
CDR3: CATSITKQGDRPF
DNA: TGTGCCACCAGCATAACTAAACAGGGAGACAGGCCCTTT

size: few
D: -
V: TRBV5-1
J: TRBJ2-1
CDR3: CASSSRGLEGDEQFF
DNA: TGCGCCAGCAGCTCCAGAGGCCTCGAGGGAGATGAGCAGTTCTTC

size: -
D: -
V: TRBV19
J: TRBJ2-7
CDR3: CASSMPGTREEQYF
DNA: TGTGCCAGTAGTATGCCAGGGACGAGGGAAGAGCAGTACTTC

size: few
D: -
V: TRBV9
J: TRBJ1-1
CDR3: CASSVEVNMNTEAFF
DNA: TGTGCCAGCAGCGTAGAGGTTAACATGAACACTGAAGCTTTCTTT

size: -
D: -
V: TRBV19
J: TRBJ2-1
CDR3: CASSSIPLEQFF
DNA: TGTGCCAGTAGCTCGATTCCTTTGGAGCAGTTCTTC

size: -
D: -
V: TRBV7-3
J: TRBJ2-2
CDR3: CATDGESGELFF
DNA: TGTGCCACCGACGGTGAATCCGGGGAGCTGTTTTTT

size: -
D: TRBD1
V: TRBV5-1
J: TRBJ1-1
CDR3: CASSLGARGLTEAFF
DNA: TGCGCCAGCAGCTTGGGGGCCAGGGGGTTAACTGAAGCTTTCTTT

size: -
D: TRBD1
V: TRBV6-5
J: TRBJ2-7
CDR3: CASSPGTDPYEQYF
DNA: TGTGCCAGCAGCCCCGGGACAGATCCCTACGAGCAGTACTTC

size: -
D: -
V: TRBV6-5
J: TRBJ1-2
CDR3: CASSGASYGYTF
DNA: TGTGCCAGCAGTGGGGCCTCGTATGGCTACACCTTC

size: -
D: -
V: TRBV6-4
J: TRBJ2-3
CDR3: CASSPGARDTQYF
DNA: TGTGCCAGCAGCCCCGGGGCCAGGGATACGCAGTATTTT

size: -
D: TRBD2
V: TRBV14
J: TRBJ2-2
CDR3: CASSPLAGGTTGELFF
DNA: TGTGCCAGCAGCCCACTAGCGGGGGGGACCACCGGGGAGCTGTTTTTT

size: few
D: -
V: TRBV5-6
J: TRBJ2-3
CDR3: CASSLTTDTQYF
DNA: TGTGCCAGCAGCTTGACCACAGATACGCAGTATTTT

size: -
D: -
V: TRBV2
J: TRBJ1-5
CDR3: CASSEALQGTAQHF
DNA: TGTGCCAGCAGTGAAGCGCTTCAGGGGACGGCCCAGCATTTT

size: -
D: -
V: TRBV6-1
J: TRBJ1-4
CDR3: CASSEVYIGDGGIGATNEKLFF
DNA: TGTGCCAGCAGTGAAGTTTATATTGGGGACGGGGGTATCGGGGCAACTAATGAAAAACTGTTTTTT

size: -
D: -
V: TRBV7-8
J: TRBJ1-6
CDR3: CASSVRQDSPLHF
DNA: TGTGCCAGCAGCGTCCGACAGGATTCACCCCTCCACTTT

size: -
D: -
V: TRBV10-1
J: TRBJ2-2
CDR3: CASSDGDPTGELFF
DNA: TGCGCCAGCAGTGACGGAGACCCCACCGGGGAGCTGTTTTTT

size: -
D: -
V: TRBV18
J: TRBJ2-5
CDR3: CASSPQQVGGETQYF
DNA: TGTGCCAGCTCACCACAGCAGGTGGGTGGAGAGACCCAGTACTTC

size: once
D: TRBD2
V: TRBV5-1
J: TRBJ2-1
CDR3: CASSFGLAGDNEQFF
DNA: TGCGCCAGCAGCTTCGGACTAGCGGGGGACAATGAGCAGTTCTTC

size: -
D: TRBD2
V: TRBV30
J: TRBJ2-6
CDR3: CAWTWTSGGAAGANVLTF
DNA: TGTGCCTGGACCTGGACTAGCGGGGGGGCGGCTGGGGCCAACGTCCTGACTTTC

size: -
D: -
V: TRBV10-1
J: TRBJ2-1
CDR3: CASSEGWSEQFF
DNA: TGCGCCAGCAGTGAGGGGTGGAGTGAGCAGTTCTTC

size: -
D: TRBD1
V: TRBV2
J: TRBJ2-1
CDR3: CASSVLRGYEQFF
DNA: TGTGCCAGCAGTGTTCTCAGGGGGTATGAGCAGTTCTTC

size: -
D: -
V: TRBV11-3
J: TRBJ2-3
CDR3: CASSFSGTDTQYF
DNA: TGTGCCAGCAGCTTTTCGGGGACAGATACGCAGTATTTT

size: -
D: TRBD1
V: TRBV6-5
J: TRBJ1-6
CDR3: CASSSGQEASPLHF
DNA: TGTGCCAGCAGTTCGGGACAGGAGGCTTCACCCCTCCACTTT

size: -
D: -
V: TRBV11-3
J: TRBJ1-6
CDR3: CASSFPGHRVRESPLHF
DNA: TGTGCCAGCAGCTTTCCGGGACATCGGGTTCGCGAATCACCCCTCCACTTT

size: -
D: -
V: TRBV20-1
J: TRBJ2-7
CDR3: CSASRAYEQYF
DNA: TGCAGTGCCTCAAGGGCCTACGAGCAGTACTTC

size: -
D: TRBD1
V: TRBV6-5
J: TRBJ1-1
CDR3: CASSYSRYRGGEAFF
DNA: TGTGCCAGCAGTTACTCGAGATACAGGGGTGGTGAAGCTTTCTTT

size: -
D: TRBD1
V: TRBV7-9
J: TRBJ1-2
CDR3: CASSLEGAAGYTF
DNA: TGTGCCAGCAGCTTAGAGGGGGCAGCTGGCTACACCTTC

size: -
D: -
V: TRBV11-1
J: TRBJ2-7
CDR3: CASKTVNSYEQYF
DNA: TGTGCCAGCAAGACAGTCAACTCCTACGAGCAGTACTTC

size: -
D: -
V: TRBV5-1
J: TRBJ2-5
CDR3: CASSPLVAGETQYF
DNA: TGCGCCAGCAGCCCACTGGTTGCAGGAGAGACCCAGTACTTC

size: -
D: -
V: TRBV15
J: TRBJ1-4
CDR3: CATSRLLMEGVEKLFF
DNA: TGTGCCACCAGCAGACTACTCATGGAAGGAGTTGAAAAACTGTTTTTT

size: -
D: -
V: TRBV19
J: TRBJ1-5
CDR3: CASSSSANQPQHF
DNA: TGTGCCAGTAGTAGCTCGGCCAATCAGCCCCAGCATTTT

size: -
D: -
V: TRBV7-8
J: TRBJ1-3
CDR3: CASSLEQPFAGNTIYF
DNA: TGTGCCAGCAGCTTAGAACAGCCGTTTGCGGGAAACACCATATATTTT